This T cell receptor (beta chain) was captured in a study of T cells in Graves' hyperthyroidism and ophthalmopathy. At the level of the study: The initial diagnosis was the point when peripheral blood was collected, ahead of any treatment.

The study enrolled patients aged 18 to 65 with newly diagnosed hyperthyroidism of under 2 months' duration. Uncontrolled infection, other autoimmune disease, pregnancy and lactation each barred patients from inclusion. Diagnoses were made from clinical symptoms, serum measures (thyroxine and TRAb), thyroid ultrasound and orbital computed tomography. Looked up from germline, CDR1 is SGHRS and CDR2 is YFSETQ. Losses at the gene ends were 3 bases for V and 3 bases for J; bases not matched to a gene: 7. There are 15 residues in the CDR3. Amplification targeted TCR beta CDR3 regions from RNA transcripts. When the TCR CDR3 underwent first-round RT-PCR, the HTBI primer set was used. TCRdb independently ran MiXCR on the multiplex PCR reads; one entry per CDR3 protein. Of under 350,000 distinct CDR3 sequences listed, 15% to 20% are singletons.

The chain recombines TRBV5-1 with TRBJ1-1; TRBD1 matches 8 bases. This TCR was sampled from a woman aged 45-65 years with Graves' hyperthyroidism. Sequencing was done on a sample of blood. In nucleotides, the CDR3 is TGCGCCAGCAGCTCGCGGACAGGGAGGGACACTGAAGCTTTCTTT. It translates to CASSSRTGRDTEAFF. The full variable domain, completed using reference TRBV5-1 and TRBJ1-1, is KAGVTQTPRYLIKTRGQQVTLSCSPISGHRSVSWYQQTPGQGLQFLFEYFSETQRNKGNFPGRFSGRQFSNSRSEMNVSTLELGDSALYLCASSSRTGRDTEAFFGQGTRLTVV.